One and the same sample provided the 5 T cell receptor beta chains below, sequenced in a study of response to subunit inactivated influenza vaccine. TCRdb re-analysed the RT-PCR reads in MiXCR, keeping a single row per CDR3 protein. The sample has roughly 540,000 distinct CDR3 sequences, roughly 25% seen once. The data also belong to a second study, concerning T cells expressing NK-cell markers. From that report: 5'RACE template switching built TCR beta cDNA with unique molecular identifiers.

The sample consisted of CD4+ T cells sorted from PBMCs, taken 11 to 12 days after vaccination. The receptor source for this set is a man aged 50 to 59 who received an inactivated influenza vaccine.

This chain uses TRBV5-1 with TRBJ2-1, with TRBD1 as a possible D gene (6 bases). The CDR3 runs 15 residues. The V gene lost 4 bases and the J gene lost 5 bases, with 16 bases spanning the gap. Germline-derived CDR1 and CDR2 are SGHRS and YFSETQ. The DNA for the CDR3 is TGCGCCAGCAGCGTAGGACAGACTACTAACAATGAGCAGTTCTTC. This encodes CASSVGQTTNNEQFF.

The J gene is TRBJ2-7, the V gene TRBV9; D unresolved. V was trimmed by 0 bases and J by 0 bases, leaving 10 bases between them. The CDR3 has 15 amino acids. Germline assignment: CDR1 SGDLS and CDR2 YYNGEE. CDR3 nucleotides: TGTGCCAGCAGCGTAGGATTACAGAGCTCCTACGAGCAGTACTTC. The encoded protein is CASSVGLQSSYEQYF.

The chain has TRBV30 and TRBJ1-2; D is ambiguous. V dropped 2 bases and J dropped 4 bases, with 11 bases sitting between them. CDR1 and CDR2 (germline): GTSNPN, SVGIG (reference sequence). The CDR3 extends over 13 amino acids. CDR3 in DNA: TGTGCCTGGAGTACCCAGAGTGGCTATGGCTACACCTTC. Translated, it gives CAWSTQSGYGYTF. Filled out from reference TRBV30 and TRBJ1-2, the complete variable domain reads SQTIHQWPATLVQPVGSPLSLECTVEGTSNPNLYWYRQAAGRGLQLLFYSVGIGQISSEVPQNLSASRPQDRQFILSSKKLLLSDSGFYLCAWSTQSGYGYTFGSGTRLTVV.

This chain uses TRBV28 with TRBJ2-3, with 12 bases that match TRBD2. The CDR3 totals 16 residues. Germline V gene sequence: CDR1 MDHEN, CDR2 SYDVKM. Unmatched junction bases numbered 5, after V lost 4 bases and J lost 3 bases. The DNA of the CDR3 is TGTGCCAGCAGTTCTAGCGGGGGGGCCCTGACAGATACGCAGTATTTT. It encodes CASSSSGGALTDTQYF. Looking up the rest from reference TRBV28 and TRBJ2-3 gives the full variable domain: DVKVTQSSRYLVKRTGEKVFLECVQDMDHENMFWYRQDPGLGLRLIYFSYDVKMKEKGDIPEGYSVSREKKERFSLILESASTNQTSMYLCASSSSGGALTDTQYFGPGTRLTVL.

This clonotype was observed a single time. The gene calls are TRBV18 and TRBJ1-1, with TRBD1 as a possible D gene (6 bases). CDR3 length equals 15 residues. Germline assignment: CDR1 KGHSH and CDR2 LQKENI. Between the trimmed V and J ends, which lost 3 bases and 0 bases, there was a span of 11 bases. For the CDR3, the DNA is TGTGCCAGCTCACCCTGGAAGGGGGTGAACACTGAAGCTTTCTTT. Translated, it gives CASSPWKGVNTEAFF.